A single TCR beta chain is shown here with its context. The antigen remains unidentified. Reverse transcription of all isolated RNA meant that expressed TCRB transcripts were sequenced. Sequenced by immunoSEQ multiplex PCR; TCRdb stores in-frame clones only, minus some. The sample consists of under 90,000 clones, roughly 30% of them appearing once. The data are from a study of beta chain features in type 1 diabetes. General observations from the study: Patients showed naive, central memory and Treg TCRB repertoires that appeared more similar than those of healthy donors.

The receptor was derived from a woman aged 18-29 years in good health. Material for sequencing was stem cell memory CD4+ T cells from blood.

CDR3 amino acids: CASRRMTGDGEAFF. The CDR3 DNA reads TGTGCCAGCAGAAGAATGACAGGGGATGGTGAAGCTTTCTTT. The rearrangement joins TRBV27 to TRBJ1-1, with TRBD1 matching 8 bases. V shed 6 bases and J 7 bases; nucleotides not matched to a gene: 10. The CDR3 is 14 amino acids. The germline V gene has CDR1 MNHEY and CDR2 SMNVEV (reference sequence).